This T cell receptor (beta chain) was found in a study of OX40 agonist ivuxolimab in advanced cancers. A note on the overall study: Ivuxolimab was a fully human IgG2 agonistic monoclonal antibody targeting the costimulatory receptor OX40 (CD134). A male proportion of under 85% and a mean age of approximately 58 years, ranging from roughly 23 to 90, were recorded for the dose-escalation cohort. Of the roughly 53 patients in dose escalation, about 20 had hepatocellular carcinoma, some 15 had melanoma, 9 had renal cell carcinoma and 9 had head and neck cancer. Prior anti-PD-1, anti-PD-L1 or anti-CTLA-4 therapy was permitted, and approximately 40% of dose-escalation patients had received checkpoint inhibitors. Peripheral TCRbeta sequencing was intended to test whether TCR sequence diversity was altered and clonal T-cell expansion was caused by ivuxolimab. Intravenous ivuxolimab was administered to patients every 2 weeks at six dose levels: 0.01, 0.1, 0.3, 1.5, 3 and 10 mg/kg. The paper reports the monotherapy dose-escalation portion (N of about 47 patients) of the phase I ivuxolimab trial. Three dose-escalation patients achieved partial responses, one with hepatocellular carcinoma and two with cutaneous melanoma. Points the paper makes about the study in general: The antigen specificity of the peripheral T cells that underwent clonal expansion was not determined. In the 0.1-3.0 mg/kg groups, partial responders were among the patients with the lowest normalized peripheral clonal expansion, particularly in CD8+ T cells. Low levels of normalized T-cell clonal expansion were also seen in some nonresponding patients. At doses of 0.1 to 3.0 mg/kg, clonal expansion of both CD4+ and CD8+ blood T cells was observed from baseline to week 6. On average, CD8+ T cells showed more expanded clones than CD4+ T cells after ivuxolimab.

Concerning this clone itself: This clone's antigen is unknown. Base qualities are not at hand, and no much larger clone is one base apart.

The trial excluded patients who had a history of autoimmune disease or who were on systemic immunosuppression. Peripheral blood for TCR sequencing was collected from all dose cohorts at baseline, on cycle 4 day 1, and on cycle 7 day 1. Samples were obtained from an open-label, multicenter, first-in-human phase I dose-escalation trial of ivuxolimab. Adults with locally advanced or metastatic melanoma, renal cell, hepatocellular, or head and neck squamous cell carcinoma were enrolled in the trial. CD4+ and CD8+ T cells were sorted separately from peripheral blood before TCR sequencing. Genomic DNA was extracted from sorted cells for sequencing of the TCRbeta CDR3 region. The immunoSEQ Assay was used for sequencing of TCRbeta CDR3 regions. The clones in this table, taken by TCRdb from immuneACCESS, are in-frame only. Not every clone is retained; where verified, under half of the shortfall comes from an unresolved V gene, and the cause of the rest is unknown. The sample yields almost 70,000 clones; 91% were counted once. Clones ranked in the top ten supply just under 0.3% of the sample.

For CDR1 and CDR2, the germline V gene lists SGHRS and YFSETQ. CDR3 length: 17 amino acids, cysteine to phenylalanine. Here the CDR3 DNA is all that survives: 51 bases in frame from base 1. V and J are trimmed by 4 bases and 4 bases, and the gene matches miss 11 bases of the junction. The receptor was derived from an adult with an advanced solid tumor such as melanoma, head and neck, liver or kidney cancer. The rearranged chain carries TRBV5-1 and TRBJ2-6, with TRBD1 identical over 7 junction bases. The specimen was CD4+ or CD8+ T cells sorted from blood, collected in a trial of the OX40 agonist ivuxolimab. The nucleotide sequence is TGCGCCAGCAGCATCCGGGACAGAACGTTAGGGGCCAACGTCCTGACTTTC. This sequence encodes CASSIRDRTLGANVLTF.